Given below is one TCR beta chain in context. MiXCR was run by TCRdb on the RT-PCR reads, yielding one entry per CDR3 protein. The sample records roughly 460,000 distinct CDR3 sequences, approximately 11% being singletons. The CDR3 extends over 16 amino acids. V was clipped by 6 bases and J by 5 bases; unmatched bases: 13. Germline loops: CDR1 MDHEN, CDR2 SYDVKM. The data were taken from a study of response to subunit inactivated influenza vaccine. The V call is TRBV28, the J call TRBJ2-5, with TRBD1 matching over 9 bases. This receptor was obtained from a middle-aged man who received an inactivated influenza vaccine. The source material was PBMCs from blood, sampled more than 35 days after vaccination. In nucleotides, the CDR3 is TGTGCCAGCAGGCAGGGACAGGGCCTTTGGCCGGAGACCCAGTACTTC. Translated, it gives CASRQGQGLWPETQYF. Based on the CDR3 plus reference TRBV28 and TRBJ2-5, the full variable domain is DVKVTQSSRYLVKRTGEKVFLECVQDMDHENMFWYRQDPGLGLRLIYFSYDVKMKEKGDIPEGYSVSREKKERFSLILESASTNQTSMYLCASRQGQGLWPETQYFGPGTRLLVL.